This T cell receptor (beta chain) is drawn from a study of T-cell memory formation after mild COVID-19. Study context: Across donors, TCR clusters were largely donor specific.

To note about this clonotype: Its antigen is still unknown.

Via MiXCR, TCRdb re-called the 5' RACE reads, giving one row per CDR3 protein. Of hundreds of thousands of distinct CDR3 sequences in the sample, roughly a fifth are singletons; the top ten hold 7% to 9%. Findings of the study overall: Contracting CD4+ clones were located mainly in CM and EM, and CD8+ clones in EMRA. There were some responding clones in pre-infection memory, which suggested that cross-reactive memory had joined.

V gave up 2 bases and J gave up 5 bases, with 15 bases separating them. This CDR3 has 15 amino acids. Germline CDR1 reads SGHVS; CDR2 reads FQNEAQ. Sequences were obtained from PBMCs or a T cell subset sorted from them (not recorded which). The chain is built from TRBV7-8 and TRBJ2-5, with D perhaps matching TRBD1 (5 bases). The source is an adult woman who had mild COVID-19 (a few samples of this study predate the infection). Cell type and time point are not known. The CDR3 coding sequence is TGTGCCAGCAGCTTACCCGGTTTCCCAGGGGAGACCCAGTACTTC. It encodes CASSLPGFPGETQYF.